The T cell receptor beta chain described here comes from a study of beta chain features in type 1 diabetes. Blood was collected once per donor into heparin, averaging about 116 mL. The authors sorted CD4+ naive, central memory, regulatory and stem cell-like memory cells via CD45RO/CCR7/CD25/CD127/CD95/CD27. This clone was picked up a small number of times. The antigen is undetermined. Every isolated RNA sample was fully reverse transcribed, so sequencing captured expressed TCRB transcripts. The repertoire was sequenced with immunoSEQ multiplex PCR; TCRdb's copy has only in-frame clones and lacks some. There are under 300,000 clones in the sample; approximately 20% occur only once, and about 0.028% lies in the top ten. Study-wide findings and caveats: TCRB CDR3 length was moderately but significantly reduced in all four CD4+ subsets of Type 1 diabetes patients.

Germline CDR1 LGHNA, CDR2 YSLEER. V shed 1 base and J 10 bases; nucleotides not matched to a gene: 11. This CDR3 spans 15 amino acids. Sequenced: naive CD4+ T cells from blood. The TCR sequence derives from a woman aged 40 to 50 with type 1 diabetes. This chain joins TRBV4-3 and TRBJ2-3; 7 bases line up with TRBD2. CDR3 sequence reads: CASSQVGGGWGAQYF. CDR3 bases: TGCGCCAGCAGCCAAGTGGGCGGGGGATGGGGAGCGCAGTATTTT.